The 22 T cell receptor beta chains below all came from one sample that was sequenced in a study of T cell responses to AZD1222 COVID-19 vaccine. This table comes from immunoSEQ multiplex PCR, and its TCRdb copy is limited to in-frame clones, with some not included. The table includes some 130,000 clones, about 80% detected once. Sequenced material: peripheral blood, taken on day 0 of AZD1222 vaccination. The receptor set was obtained from an adult in good health.

The J gene is TRBJ1-2, the V gene TRBV9; the match to TRBD1 covers 8 bases. CDR1 is SGDLS and CDR2 is YYNGEE in the germline V gene. The CDR3 is 16 residues long. J lost 7 bases, V lost 0 bases, and 11 bases had no gene match. The CDR3: CASSVEMDRVEGGYTF. In nucleotides, the CDR3 is TGTGCCAGCAGCGTAGAAATGGACAGGGTTGAAGGTGGCTACACCTTC. The whole variable domain, filled in from reference TRBV9 and TRBJ1-2, reads DSGVTQTPKHLITATGQRVTLRCSPRSGDLSVYWYQQSLDQGLQFLIQYYNGEERAKGNILERFSAQQFPDLHSELNLSSLELGDSALYFCASSVEMDRVEGGYTFGSGTRLTVV.

This chain joins TRBV11-3 and TRBJ2-1, with TRBD2 identical over 10 bases. Germline V lookup: CDR1 SGHNT, CDR2 YENEEA. V gave up 4 bases and J gave up 4 bases; unmatched junction bases: 4. The CDR3 runs 15 residues. This chain's CDR3 is CASSYTSGVYNEQFF. The CDR3 DNA is TGTGCCAGCAGCTACACTAGCGGGGTATACAATGAGCAGTTCTTC.

The V and J genes are TRBV5-1 and TRBJ1-6; the D gene is possibly TRBD1 (6 bases). Trimming cost V 0 bases and J 12 bases, with 13 bases left between them. Germline CDR1 is SGHRS and CDR2 is YFSETQ. CDR3 length equals 14 residues. The CDR3 reads CASSLGGQSVPLHF. The CDR3 bases are TGCGCCAGCAGCTTGGGGGGACAATCGGTACCCCTCCACTTT.

CDR3 protein: CASSFGGPGELFF. The CDR3 DNA reads as TGTGCCAGCAGTTTTGGGGGGCCCGGGGAGCTGTTTTTT. The chain is built from TRBV12-3 or TRBV12-4 and TRBJ2-2; D might be TRBD1 or TRBD2, each matching 6 bases. Trimming took 3 bases from V and 6 from J, leaving 8 bases between them. The CDR3 contains 13 residues.

The chain couples TRBV2 to TRBJ1-1; TRBD1 agrees at 11 bases. The CDR3 is 14 residues long. With 4 bases clipped from V and 4 bases from J, the junction kept 2 bases outside the gene matches. The germline V gene has CDR1 SNHLY and CDR2 FYNNEI. This CDR3 reads CASSAGTGGTEAFF. Written as DNA, the CDR3 is TGTGCCAGCAGTGCCGGGACAGGGGGCACTGAAGCTTTCTTT.

The rearrangement joins TRBV28 to TRBJ2-7; D gene ambiguous. Deletions cut 5 bases from V and 6 bases from J, with 20 bases between. This CDR3 has 15 amino acids. Per the germline V gene, CDR1 is MDHEN and CDR2 is SYDVKM. CDR3 bases: TGTGCCAGCAGTGGTCTCAAGGGTCGAAAAGCCGAGCAGTACTTC. It encodes CASSGLKGRKAEQYF.

The chain carries TRBV5-1 and TRBJ1-4; D is undetermined. Germline V gene data show CDR1 as SGHRS and CDR2 as YFSETQ. This CDR3 spans 17 amino acids. The V end was cut by 3 bases, the J end by 7 bases, with 22 bases between. The chain's CDR3 is CASSWRVNRGGSEKLFF. The CDR3 DNA is TGCGCCAGCAGCTGGAGGGTAAACCGGGGTGGAAGTGAAAAACTGTTTTTT.

DNA of the CDR3: TGTGCCAGCAGCTACAGGGCGGGCTACACCTTC. It yields the protein CASSYRAGYTF. The V and J genes are TRBV28 and TRBJ1-2; maybe TRBD1 (6 bases). The CDR3 sequence is 11 residues long. The V end was cut by 6 bases, the J end by 8 bases, with 10 bases between. Germline CDR1 and CDR2: MDHEN and SYDVKM.

The chain is built from TRBV25-1 and TRBJ1-4; D ambiguous. V was cut by 3 bases and J by 5 bases, with 10 bases left in between. The CDR3 contains 14 residues. Germline V CDR1 and CDR2: MGHDK, SYGVNS. CDR3 amino acids: CASSDHIANEKLFF. CDR3 nucleotide sequence: TGTGCCAGCAGTGACCATATTGCCAATGAAAAACTGTTTTTT.

This clone turned up a few times. CDR3 DNA: TGTGCCAGCAGCTTGCCAGGGACGGCTGGAAACACCATATATTTT. Its protein product is CASSLPGTAGNTIYF. The gene calls are TRBV5-4 and TRBJ1-3, with D possibly being TRBD1 (5 bases). The CDR3 has 15 residues. The germline V gene has CDR1 SGHNT and CDR2 YYREEE (reference sequence). V dropped 1 base and J dropped 2 bases, with 10 bases sitting between them. Based on the CDR3 plus reference TRBV5-4 and TRBJ1-3, the full variable domain is ETGVTQSPTHLIKTRGQQVTLRCSSQSGHNTVSWYQQALGQGPQFIFQYYREEENGRGNFPPRFSGLQFPNYSSELNVNALELDDSALYLCASSLPGTAGNTIYFGEGSWLTVV.

The chain combines TRBV5-1 with TRBJ1-6; D gene uncertain. Germline V lookup: CDR1 SGHRS, CDR2 YFSETQ. Trimming cost V 2 bases and J 5 bases, with 11 bases left between them. The CDR3 loop spans 15 amino acids. The CDR3, as DNA: TGCGCCAGCAGCTTAGTGGGCGGGAATAATTCACCCCTCCACTTT. Translating gives CASSLVGGNNSPLHF.

The chain is built from TRBV19 and TRBJ2-2, with D tentatively TRBD2 (6 bases). The germline gives CDR1 LNHDA, CDR2 SQIVND (reference sequence). The V gene lost 3 bases and the J gene lost 3 bases, with 20 bases spanning the gap. The CDR3 totals 18 residues. The CDR3 nucleotides read TGTGCCAGTAGTATGAAAGGGCAGGCCTGGGGGGACACCGGGGAGCTGTTTTTT. Its translation: CASSMKGQAWGDTGELFF.

The gene calls are TRBV25-1 and TRBJ2-2, with 9 bases aligning to TRBD1. Looked up from germline, CDR1 is MGHDK and CDR2 is SYGVNS. J was trimmed by 3 bases and V by 6 bases; bases with no gene match: 8. The CDR3 contains 16 residues. CDR3 coding DNA: TGTGCCAGCAGCGCCCCGGACAGGGGTGACACCGGGGAGCTGTTTTTT. It translates to CASSAPDRGDTGELFF. Complete variable domain (other parts from reference TRBV25-1 and TRBJ2-2): EADIYQTPRYLVIGTGKKITLECSQTMGHDKMYWYQQDPGMELHLIHYSYGVNSTEKGDLSSESTVSRIRTEHFPLTLESARPSHTSQYLCASSAPDRGDTGELFFGEGSRLTVL.

The chain uses TRBV3-1 (or the pseudogene TRBV3-2) and TRBJ1-2; the match to TRBD1 covers 8 bases. In germline, CDR1 is LGHDT, CDR2 YNNKEL (reference sequence). This CDR3 contains 17 residues. J lost 7 bases, V lost 5 bases, and 18 bases had no gene match. The CDR3 sequence: CASSMGQAVAWLGGYTF. For the CDR3, the DNA is TGTGCCAGCAGCATGGGACAGGCGGTCGCTTGGTTAGGTGGCTACACCTTC.

This clone was counted only a few times. The chain joins TRBV3-1 (or the pseudogene TRBV3-2) to TRBJ1-6; no definite D call. Germline CDR1 reads LGHDT; CDR2 reads YNNKEL (reference sequence). Trimming took off 1 base at V and 2 bases at J, with 3 bases between the two ends. This CDR3 is built from 14 residues. The CDR3 sequence: CASSQGAYNSPLHF. The CDR3 nucleotides read TGTGCCAGCAGCCAAGGAGCCTATAATTCACCCCTCCACTTT.

The chain uses TRBV15 and TRBJ1-1; D is ambiguous. The CDR3 spans 15 residues. V dropped 0 bases and J dropped 0 bases, with 8 bases sitting between them. The germline V gene has CDR1 LNHNV and CDR2 YYDKDF (reference sequence). This CDR3 reads CATSRDEPMNTEAFF. The CDR3 coding sequence is TGTGCCACCAGCAGAGATGAGCCCATGAACACTGAAGCTTTCTTT.

The chain combines TRBV27 with TRBJ1-6, with TRBD1 matching over 8 bases. The germline gives CDR1 MNHEY, CDR2 SMNVEV (reference sequence). J gave up 5 bases and V 6 bases, and 6 bases lay outside the gene matches. The CDR3 is 15 amino acids. CDR3 sequence reads: CASSVRGQDNSPLHF. The DNA of the CDR3 is TGTGCCAGCAGCGTCAGGGGACAGGATAATTCACCCCTCCACTTT.

CDR3 sequence (DNA): TGTGCCAGCAGTGAAATGGGACAGGGTAGGCATGGCTACACCTTC. Amino acid sequence: CASSEMGQGRHGYTF. The chain employs TRBV2 and TRBJ1-2; TRBD1 aligns across 9 bases. The length of the CDR3 is 15 residues. Trimming cost V 2 bases and J 6 bases; bases outside gene matches: 7. Germline values: CDR1 SNHLY, CDR2 FYNNEI.

V and J are TRBV27 and TRBJ2-3, with TRBD1 matching over 8 bases. After removal of 3 bases from V and 6 bases from J, the junction contained 5 bases not matched to a gene. Germline V gene lookup returns CDR1 MNHEY and CDR2 SMNVEV (reference sequence). CDR3 length: 14 residues. CDR3 bases: TGTGCCAGCAGTTTGGGCAGGGGGCGGGATACGCAGTATTTT. Encoded protein: CASSLGRGRDTQYF.

The chain links TRBV30 to TRBJ1-1; no definite D call. Germline V CDR1 and CDR2: GTSNPN, SVGIG (reference sequence). CDR3 length: 14 residues. V shed 0 bases and J shed 0 bases, with 8 bases lying between them. Written as DNA, the CDR3 is TGTGCCTGGAGTGTAAAGGTTCTGAACACTGAAGCTTTCTTT. Protein product: CAWSVKVLNTEAFF.

This clone is a singleton in its sample. The gene calls are TRBV5-6 and TRBJ2-7; 12 positions match TRBD1. CDR1 and CDR2 (germline): SGHDT, YYEEEE. The CDR3 extends over 15 amino acids. V was clipped by 2 bases and J by 5 bases; unmatched bases: 5. The CDR3 is CASSLTGTGGDEQYF. In DNA, the CDR3 is TGTGCCAGCAGCTTAACCGGGACAGGGGGCGACGAGCAGTACTTC.

The genes are TRBV28 and TRBJ2-7; maybe TRBD1 (5 bases). The CDR3 covers 14 residues. In germline, CDR1 is MDHEN, CDR2 SYDVKM. Trimming stripped 1 base from V and 2 bases from J, with 9 bases between. CDR3: CASSLSDRPYEQYF. The CDR3 DNA is TGTGCCAGCAGTTTATCCGACAGACCCTACGAGCAGTACTTC.